A selection of T cell receptor beta chains follows, all from one sample in a study of Ad26.COV2.S vaccination and SARS-CoV-2 variants. Sequencing used immunoSEQ multiplex PCR; TCRdb keeps in-frame clones, though not all of them. There are about 410,000 clones in the sample; over 80% occur only once, and 1.5% to 2% lies in the top ten. The input for sequencing was peripheral blood, taken in a trial of Ad26.COV2.S vaccine versus placebo. Receptor source: a person aged 18-60 years who received the Ad26.COV2.S COVID-19 vaccine or a placebo. Each CDR3 is given with its conserved first and last residue. A D gene is named only where the DNA matches it firmly. Only part of the rows carry a size: once, few, many, or a class if the clone is expanded.

v_gene: TRBV5-4
j_gene: TRBJ2-1
d_gene: .
abundance: .
CDR3nt: TGTGCCAGCAGCTTGTGGTACAATGAGCAGTTCTTC
CDR3aa: CASSLWYNEQFF

v_gene: TRBV7-6
j_gene: TRBJ1-4
d_gene: TRBD1
abundance: .
CDR3nt: TGTGCCAGCAGCGCTCCGGGACAGACTAATGAAAAACTGTTTTTT
CDR3aa: CASSAPGQTNEKLFF

v_gene: TRBV4-1
j_gene: TRBJ2-7
d_gene: TRBD1
abundance: few
CDR3nt: TGCGCCAGCAGCCAGACAGGGATCAGTGAGCAGTACTTC
CDR3aa: CASSQTGISEQYF

v_gene: TRBV6-5
j_gene: TRBJ2-7
d_gene: TRBD1
abundance: .
CDR3nt: TGTGCCAGCGGACAGGGGGCCGTCTACGAGCAGTACTTC
CDR3aa: CASGQGAVYEQYF

v_gene: TRBV2
j_gene: TRBJ2-2
d_gene: .
abundance: .
CDR3nt: TGTGCCAGCAGTGTGATAGGGTCATACACCGGGGAGCTGTTTTTT
CDR3aa: CASSVIGSYTGELFF

v_gene: TRBV6-4
j_gene: TRBJ2-3
d_gene: .
abundance: .
CDR3nt: TGTGCCAGCAGTGACTCAGGTAGAGATACGCAGTATTTT
CDR3aa: CASSDSGRDTQYF

v_gene: TRBV6-5
j_gene: TRBJ1-5
d_gene: .
abundance: .
CDR3nt: TGTGCCAGCAACCTCTCCGTGGGCCGCCATCAGCCCCAGCATTTT
CDR3aa: CASNLSVGRHQPQHF

v_gene: TRBV18
j_gene: TRBJ1-3
d_gene: .
abundance: .
CDR3nt: TGTGCCAGCTCACGAATAGCGACAAGCTCTGGAAACACCATATATTTT
CDR3aa: CASSRIATSSGNTIYF

v_gene: TRBV7-2
j_gene: TRBJ2-7
d_gene: .
abundance: .
CDR3nt: TGTGCCAGCAGCTTTACAGACCGACTCACCTACGAGCAGTACTTC
CDR3aa: CASSFTDRLTYEQYF

v_gene: TRBV23-1
j_gene: TRBJ2-5
d_gene: TRBD2
abundance: .
CDR3nt: TGCGCCAGCAGTCAATCGTCTAGCGGGGTTCAAGAGACCCAGTACTTC
CDR3aa: CASSQSSSGVQETQYF

v_gene: TRBV7-9
j_gene: TRBJ2-7
d_gene: .
abundance: .
CDR3nt: TGTGCCAGCAGCTTGCGGCTAGTGCACGAGCAGTACTTC
CDR3aa: CASSLRLVHEQYF

v_gene: TRBV6-5
j_gene: TRBJ1-1
d_gene: .
abundance: .
CDR3nt: TGTGCCGTAAGGACTGGTTGGGGAACTGAAGCTTTCTTT
CDR3aa: CAVRTGWGTEAFF

v_gene: TRBV2
j_gene: TRBJ2-5
d_gene: .
abundance: .
CDR3nt: TGTGCCAGCAACGCCCGCGGCTGGTACCAAGAGACCCAGTACTTC
CDR3aa: CASNARGWYQETQYF

v_gene: TRBV9
j_gene: TRBJ1-2
d_gene: TRBD1
abundance: .
CDR3nt: TGTGCCAGCAGCGTACCGACAGGGGCCGGCTATGGCTACACCTTC
CDR3aa: CASSVPTGAGYGYTF

v_gene: TRBV2
j_gene: TRBJ1-4
d_gene: TRBD1
abundance: .
CDR3nt: TGTGCCAGCAGAGCTTATTCGTTTGGACAGGGCACTAATGAAAAACTGTTTTTT
CDR3aa: CASRAYSFGQGTNEKLFF

v_gene: TRBV6-2/TRBV6-3
j_gene: TRBJ2-5
d_gene: .
abundance: once
CDR3nt: TGTGCCAGCAGTTACTCGAGAGGTAGGGGAGAGACCCAGTACTTC
CDR3aa: CASSYSRGRGETQYF

v_gene: TRBV4-1
j_gene: TRBJ2-1
d_gene: .
abundance: once
CDR3nt: TGCGCCAGCAGCCAAGATCCCGGACTGTATAAGAATGAGCAGTTCTTC
CDR3aa: CASSQDPGLYKNEQFF

v_gene: TRBV7-2
j_gene: TRBJ1-2
d_gene: .
abundance: once
CDR3nt: TGTGCCAGCAGCCCAGCCCCGAGTAACTATGGCTACACCTTC
CDR3aa: CASSPAPSNYGYTF

v_gene: TRBV7-2
j_gene: TRBJ2-5
d_gene: .
abundance: .
CDR3nt: TGTGCCAGCAGCTTATACGGGATCCTGGAGACCCAGTACTTC
CDR3aa: CASSLYGILETQYF

v_gene: TRBV3-1/TRBV3-2
j_gene: TRBJ2-3
d_gene: .
abundance: .
CDR3nt: TGTGCCAGCAGCCAAATCGGAGATACGCAGTATTTT
CDR3aa: CASSQIGDTQYF

v_gene: TRBV18
j_gene: TRBJ2-1
d_gene: TRBD1
abundance: .
CDR3nt: TGTGCCAGCTGCTCCGGGACAGGGTTGAATGAGCAGTTCTTC
CDR3aa: CASCSGTGLNEQFF